Below, one T cell receptor beta chain is given with its context. Its antigen remains unknown. This specimen comes from a study of cytomegalovirus exposure and HLA in healthy donors. The CDR3 runs to 14 residues. Study observations and caveats: Across donors, presence/absence analyses took sequencing depth to be roughly uniform.

PCR employed 60 Vbeta and 13 Jbeta primers. Measured with immunoSEQ multiplex PCR; TCRdb has only the in-frame clones, and not every one. The table records 200,000 to 300,000 clones, 84% of them present only once. The chain combines TRBV23-1 with TRBJ2-5; 7 nucleotides line up with TRBD1. The DNA end is more similar to TRBJ2-7, so the J call may be wrong. TRBV23-1 is annotated as an ORF whose role is uncertain. The clonotype was recovered from a woman aged 40 to 55 in good health and CMV-seropositive. Material: PBMCs. Here the CDR3 reads CASSQTDRDTEQYF. The CDR3 region has the DNA TGCGCCAGCAGTCAAACTGACAGGGACACCGAGCAGTACTTC.